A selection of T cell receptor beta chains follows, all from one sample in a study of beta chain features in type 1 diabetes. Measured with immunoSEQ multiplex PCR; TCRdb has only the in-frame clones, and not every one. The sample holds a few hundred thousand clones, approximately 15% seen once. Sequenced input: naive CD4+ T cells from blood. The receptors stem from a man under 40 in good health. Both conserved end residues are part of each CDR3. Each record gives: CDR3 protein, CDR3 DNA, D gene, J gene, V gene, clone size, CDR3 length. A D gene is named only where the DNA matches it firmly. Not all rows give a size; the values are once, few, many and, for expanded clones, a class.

cdr3_aa: CAWSVRVTEAFF
cdr3_nt: TGTGCCTGGAGTGTACGGGTCACTGAAGCTTTCTTT
d_call: .
j_call: TRBJ1-1
v_call: TRBV30
clone_size: many
cdr3_length: 12

cdr3_aa: CASSLGTGRANYGYTF
cdr3_nt: TGTGCCAGCAGCTTGGGCACAGGGAGAGCTAACTATGGCTACACCTTC
d_call: .
j_call: TRBJ1-2
v_call: TRBV5-4
clone_size: few
cdr3_length: 16

cdr3_aa: CAWSVPMGRKSYGYTF
cdr3_nt: TGTGCCTGGAGTGTACCGATGGGCAGGAAGAGCTATGGCTACACCTTC
d_call: .
j_call: TRBJ1-2
v_call: TRBV30
clone_size: .
cdr3_length: 16

cdr3_aa: CASSLAGRDTQYF
cdr3_nt: TGCGCCAGCAGCTTGGCAGGGAGGGATACGCAGTATTTT
d_call: .
j_call: TRBJ2-3
v_call: TRBV5-1
clone_size: .
cdr3_length: 13

cdr3_aa: CASSYRGQAEQFF
cdr3_nt: TGTGCCAGCAGCTACAGGGGGCAGGCTGAGCAGTTCTTC
d_call: TRBD1
j_call: TRBJ2-1
v_call: TRBV6-6
clone_size: .
cdr3_length: 13

cdr3_aa: CATDRAVDNEQFF
cdr3_nt: TGTGCCACAGACAGGGCGGTAGACAATGAGCAGTTCTTC
d_call: TRBD1
j_call: TRBJ2-1
v_call: TRBV6-4
clone_size: .
cdr3_length: 13

cdr3_aa: CSVSGQTNYGYTF
cdr3_nt: TGCAGCGTCTCAGGACAGACTAACTATGGCTACACCTTC
d_call: .
j_call: TRBJ1-2
v_call: TRBV29-1
clone_size: few
cdr3_length: 13

cdr3_aa: CASSFDRRHTEAFF
cdr3_nt: TGTGCCAGCAGTTTCGATCGTAGGCACACTGAAGCTTTCTTT
d_call: .
j_call: TRBJ1-1
v_call: TRBV6-6
clone_size: .
cdr3_length: 14

cdr3_aa: CASSRGRGANEQFF
cdr3_nt: TGTGCCAGCAGCCGAGGACGGGGCGCCAATGAGCAGTTCTTC
d_call: .
j_call: TRBJ2-1
v_call: TRBV4-2
clone_size: .
cdr3_length: 14

cdr3_aa: CASSVQLDQPQHF
cdr3_nt: TGTGCCAGCTCAGTGCAACTGGATCAGCCCCAGCATTTT
d_call: .
j_call: TRBJ1-5
v_call: TRBV18
clone_size: few
cdr3_length: 13

cdr3_aa: CASSLVLYEQYF
cdr3_nt: TGTGCCAGCAGCTTAGTTCTCTACGAGCAGTACTTC
d_call: .
j_call: TRBJ2-7
v_call: TRBV7-2
clone_size: few
cdr3_length: 12

cdr3_aa: CASSFAVSTDTQYF
cdr3_nt: TGTGCCAGCAGCTTCGCGGTTAGCACAGATACGCAGTATTTT
d_call: .
j_call: TRBJ2-3
v_call: TRBV11-3
clone_size: .
cdr3_length: 14

cdr3_aa: CASSYSGGTDTQYF
cdr3_nt: TGTGCCAGCAGTTATTCAGGGGGCACAGATACGCAGTATTTT
d_call: .
j_call: TRBJ2-3
v_call: TRBV6-5
clone_size: few
cdr3_length: 14

cdr3_aa: CSVGMTETQYF
cdr3_nt: TGCAGCGTTGGGATGACGGAGACCCAGTACTTC
d_call: .
j_call: TRBJ2-5
v_call: TRBV29-1
clone_size: .
cdr3_length: 11

cdr3_aa: CASSYGLAGGADTQYF
cdr3_nt: TGTGCCAGCAGTTATGGTCTAGCGGGAGGCGCAGATACGCAGTATTTT
d_call: TRBD2
j_call: TRBJ2-3
v_call: TRBV6-6
clone_size: .
cdr3_length: 16

cdr3_aa: CASSLSQNYEQYF
cdr3_nt: TGTGCCAGCAGCTTAAGTCAGAATTACGAGCAGTACTTC
d_call: .
j_call: TRBJ2-7
v_call: TRBV7-9
clone_size: few
cdr3_length: 13

cdr3_aa: CASGQGQGSYEQYF
cdr3_nt: TGTGCCAGCGGACAAGGACAGGGATCCTACGAGCAGTACTTC
d_call: TRBD1
j_call: TRBJ2-7
v_call: TRBV27
clone_size: .
cdr3_length: 14